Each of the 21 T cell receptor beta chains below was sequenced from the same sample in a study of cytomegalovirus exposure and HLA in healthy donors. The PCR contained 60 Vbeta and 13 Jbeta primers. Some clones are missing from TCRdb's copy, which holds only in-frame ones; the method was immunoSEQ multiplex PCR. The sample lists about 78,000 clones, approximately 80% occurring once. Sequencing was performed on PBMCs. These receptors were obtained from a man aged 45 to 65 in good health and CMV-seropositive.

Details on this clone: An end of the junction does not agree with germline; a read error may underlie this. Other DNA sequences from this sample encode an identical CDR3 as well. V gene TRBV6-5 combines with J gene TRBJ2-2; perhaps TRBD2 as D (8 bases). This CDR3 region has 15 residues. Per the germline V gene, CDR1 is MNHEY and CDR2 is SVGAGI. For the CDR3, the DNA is TGTGCCAGCAGTTCTTTTCCCGGGACAGCGGGGGAACTGTTTTTT. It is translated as CASSSFPGTAGELFF.

The CDR3 DNA reads TGTGCCAGCAGCTTCGGGACAGCCCGTAACAATGAGCAGTTCTTC. Encoded protein: CASSFGTARNNEQFF. The chain links TRBV27 to TRBJ2-1, with 7 bases fitting TRBD1. The CDR3 length is 15 residues. Germline assignment: CDR1 MNHEY and CDR2 SMNVEV (reference sequence). Trimming took 6 bases from V and 5 from J; bases not matched to a gene: 10.

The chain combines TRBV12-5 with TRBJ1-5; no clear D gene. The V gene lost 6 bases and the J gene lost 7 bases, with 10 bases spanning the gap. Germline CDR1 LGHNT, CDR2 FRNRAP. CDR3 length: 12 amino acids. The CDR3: CASGVPRQPQHF. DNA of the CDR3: TGTGCTAGTGGGGTACCTAGGCAGCCCCAGCATTTT. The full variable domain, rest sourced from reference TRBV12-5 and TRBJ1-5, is DARVTQTPRHKVTEMGQEVTMRCQPILGHNTVFWYRQTMMQGLELLAYFRNRAPLDDSGMPKDRFSAEMPDATLATLKIQPSEPRDSAVYFCASGVPRQPQHFGDGTRLSIL.

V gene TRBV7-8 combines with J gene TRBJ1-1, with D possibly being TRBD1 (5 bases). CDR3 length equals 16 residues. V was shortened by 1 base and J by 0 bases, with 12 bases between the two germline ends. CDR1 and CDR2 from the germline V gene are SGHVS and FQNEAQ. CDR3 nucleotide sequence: TGTGCCAGCAGCTTAGTTGACAGCTTGATGAACACTGAAGCTTTCTTT. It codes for CASSLVDSLMNTEAFF. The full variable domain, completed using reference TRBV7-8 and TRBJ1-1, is GAGVSQSPRYKVAKRGQDVALRCDPISGHVSLFWYQQALGQGPEFLTYFQNEAQLDKSGLPSDRFFAERPEGSVSTLKIQRTQQEDSAVYLCASSLVDSLMNTEAFFGQGTRLTVV.

CDR3 in amino acids: CASSLPQSTEAFF. The CDR3 nucleotides are TGTGCCAGCAGCTTACCACAGTCCACTGAAGCTTTCTTT. The V call is TRBV7-9, the J call TRBJ1-1; D call uncertain. Germline V gene lookup returns CDR1 SEHNR and CDR2 FQNEAQ (reference sequence). V was trimmed by 2 bases and J by 4 bases, leaving 8 bases between them. The length of the CDR3 is 13 residues.

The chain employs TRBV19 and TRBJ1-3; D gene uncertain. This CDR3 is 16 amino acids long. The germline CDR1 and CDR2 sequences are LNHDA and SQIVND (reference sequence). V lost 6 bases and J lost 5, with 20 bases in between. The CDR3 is CASSPDELILRNTIYF. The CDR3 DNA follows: TGTGCCAGTAGCCCCGATGAACTAATCCTGAGAAACACCATATATTTT. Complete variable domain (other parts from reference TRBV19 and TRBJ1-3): DGGITQSPKYLFRKEGQNVTLSCEQNLNHDAMYWYRQDPGQGLRLIYYSQIVNDFQKGDIAEGYSVSREKKESFPLTVTSAQKNPTAFYLCASSPDELILRNTIYFGEGSWLTVV.

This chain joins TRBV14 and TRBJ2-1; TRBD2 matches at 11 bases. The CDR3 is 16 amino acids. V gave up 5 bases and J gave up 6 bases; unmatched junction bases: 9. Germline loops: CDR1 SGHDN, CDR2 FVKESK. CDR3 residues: CASSSGRGLAVNEQFF. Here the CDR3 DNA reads TGTGCCAGCAGCTCGGGGCGGGGACTAGCGGTCAATGAGCAGTTCTTC. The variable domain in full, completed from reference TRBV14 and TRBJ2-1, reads EAGVTQFPSHSVIEKGQTVTLRCDPISGHDNLYWYRRVMGKEIKFLLHFVKESKQDESGMPNNRFLAERTGGTYSTLKVQPAELEDSGVYFCASSSGRGLAVNEQFFGPGTRLTVL.

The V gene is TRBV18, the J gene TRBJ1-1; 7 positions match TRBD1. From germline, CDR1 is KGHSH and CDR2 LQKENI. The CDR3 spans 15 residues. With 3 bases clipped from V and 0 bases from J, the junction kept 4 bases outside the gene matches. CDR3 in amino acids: CASSPRDRLNTEAFF. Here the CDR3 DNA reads TGTGCCAGCTCACCCCGGGACAGATTGAACACTGAAGCTTTCTTT.

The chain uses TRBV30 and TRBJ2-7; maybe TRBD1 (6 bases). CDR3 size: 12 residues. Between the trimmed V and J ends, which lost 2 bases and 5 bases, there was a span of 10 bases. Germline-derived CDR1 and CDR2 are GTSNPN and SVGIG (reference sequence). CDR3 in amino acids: CAWSRSGDEQYF. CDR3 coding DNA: TGTGCCTGGAGTAGGTCAGGGGACGAGCAGTACTTC. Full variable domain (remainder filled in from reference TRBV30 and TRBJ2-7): SQTIHQWPATLVQPVGSPLSLECTVEGTSNPNLYWYRQAAGRGLQLLFYSVGIGQISSEVPQNLSASRPQDRQFILSSKKLLLSDSGFYLCAWSRSGDEQYFGPGTRLTVT.

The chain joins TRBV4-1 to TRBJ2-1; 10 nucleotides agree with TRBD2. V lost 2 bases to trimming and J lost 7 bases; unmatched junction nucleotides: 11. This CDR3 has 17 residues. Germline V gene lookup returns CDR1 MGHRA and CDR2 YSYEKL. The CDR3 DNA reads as TGCGCCAGCAGCCAACCTTCGAGGGCTAGCGGGAGTAATGAGCAGTTCTTC. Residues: CASSQPSRASGSNEQFF.

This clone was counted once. The CDR3: CASSPGQNTGELFF. In DNA form, the CDR3 reads TGTGCCAGCAGTCCGGGACAAAACACCGGGGAGCTGTTTTTT. The V and J genes are TRBV5-4 and TRBJ2-2; tentatively, D is TRBD1 (6 bases). V was trimmed by 5 bases and J by 2 bases, leaving 10 bases between them. The germline gives CDR1 SGHNT, CDR2 YYREEE (reference sequence). This CDR3 has 14 residues.

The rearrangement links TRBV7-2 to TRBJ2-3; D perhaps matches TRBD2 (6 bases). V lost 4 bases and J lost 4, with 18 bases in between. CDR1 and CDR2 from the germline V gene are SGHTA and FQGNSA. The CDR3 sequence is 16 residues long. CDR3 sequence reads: CASSSILGGSADTQYF. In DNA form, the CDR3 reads TGTGCCAGCAGCTCGATACTGGGAGGATCCGCAGATACGCAGTATTTT.

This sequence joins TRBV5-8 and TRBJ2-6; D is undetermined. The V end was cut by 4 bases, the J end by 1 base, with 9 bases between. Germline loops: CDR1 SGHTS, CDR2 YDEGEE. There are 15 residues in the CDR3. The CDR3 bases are TGTGCCAGCAGCCGGTTGGTATCTGGGGCCAACGTCCTGACTTTC. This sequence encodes CASSRLVSGANVLTF.

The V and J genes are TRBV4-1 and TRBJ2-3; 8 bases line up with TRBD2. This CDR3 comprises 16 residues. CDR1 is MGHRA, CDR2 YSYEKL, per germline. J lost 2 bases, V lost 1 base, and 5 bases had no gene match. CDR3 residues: CASSQAAAGDTDTQYF. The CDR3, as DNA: TGCGCCAGCAGCCAAGCCGCAGCGGGAGACACAGATACGCAGTATTTT.

The DNA for the CDR3 is TGTGCCAGCAGCTGGAGGGTTAGCGGGGTTTACAATGAGCAGTTCTTC. It codes for CASSWRVSGVYNEQFF. The chain carries TRBV5-6 and TRBJ2-1; 8 nucleotides match TRBD2. CDR3 length equals 16 residues. V lost 3 bases, J lost 4 bases, and 9 bases stayed unmatched. CDR1 and CDR2 from the germline V gene are SGHDT and YYEEEE.

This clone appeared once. The CDR3 region is CASSPTSGRGGGSYNEQFF. The CDR3 DNA sequence: TGTGCCAGCAGCCCGACTAGCGGGAGGGGGGGTGGCTCCTACAATGAGCAGTTCTTC. This rearrangement joins TRBV13 to TRBJ2-1, with 14 bases matching TRBD2. With V trimmed by 5 bases and J by 0 bases, 9 bases remained unmatched. CDR1 and CDR2 from the germline V gene are PRHDT and FYEKMQ (reference sequence). CDR3 length: 19 amino acids.

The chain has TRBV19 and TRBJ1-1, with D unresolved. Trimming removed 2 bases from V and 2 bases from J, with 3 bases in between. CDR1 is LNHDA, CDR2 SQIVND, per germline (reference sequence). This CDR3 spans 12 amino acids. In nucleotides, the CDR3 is TGTGCCAGTAGTATAACAAACACTGAAGCTTTCTTT. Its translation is CASSITNTEAFF.

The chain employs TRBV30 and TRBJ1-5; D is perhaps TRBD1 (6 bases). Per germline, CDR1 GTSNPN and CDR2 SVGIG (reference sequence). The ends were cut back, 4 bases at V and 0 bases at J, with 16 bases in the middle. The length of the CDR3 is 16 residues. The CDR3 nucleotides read TGTGCCTGGACTGGGCCGAGGACAGCTAGCAATCAGCCCCAGCATTTT. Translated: CAWTGPRTASNQPQHF.

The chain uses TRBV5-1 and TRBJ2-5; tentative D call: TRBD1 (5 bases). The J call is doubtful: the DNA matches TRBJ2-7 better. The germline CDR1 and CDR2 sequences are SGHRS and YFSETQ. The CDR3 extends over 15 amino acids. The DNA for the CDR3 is TGCGCCAGCAGCTTGGAGTTTGGGGCTCCATACGAGCAGTACTTC. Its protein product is CASSLEFGAPYEQYF.

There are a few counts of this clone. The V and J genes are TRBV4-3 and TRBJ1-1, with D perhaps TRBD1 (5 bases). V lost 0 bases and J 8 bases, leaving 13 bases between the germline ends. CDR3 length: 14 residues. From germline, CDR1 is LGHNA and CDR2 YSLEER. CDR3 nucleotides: TGCGCCAGCAGCCAAGATTATCAGGGCGCCGAAGCTTTCTTT. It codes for CASSQDYQGAEAFF.

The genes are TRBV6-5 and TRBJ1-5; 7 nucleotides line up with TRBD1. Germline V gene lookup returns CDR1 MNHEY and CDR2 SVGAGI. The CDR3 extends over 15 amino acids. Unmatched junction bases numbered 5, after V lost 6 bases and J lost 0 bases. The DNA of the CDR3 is TGTGCCAGCAGCCCAGGGACAGATAGCAATCAGCCCCAGCATTTT. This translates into CASSPGTDSNQPQHF.